This T cell receptor beta chain was sequenced for a study of OX40 agonist ivuxolimab in advanced cancers. Enrollment shut out patients with autoimmune disease history or systemic immunosuppression. The sampling schedule covered blood at baseline, cycle 4 day 1, and cycle 7 day 1. The repertoire was sequenced with immunoSEQ multiplex PCR; TCRdb's copy has only in-frame clones and lacks some. In the table there are approximately 89,000 clones, 91% of which are singletons. CDR3 length: 14 residues. V was trimmed by 9 bases and J by 2 bases, leaving 16 bases between them. Germline V CDR1 and CDR2: LNHDA, SQIVND (reference sequence).

The sequenced sample was CD4+ or CD8+ T cells sorted from blood, obtained in a trial of the OX40 agonist ivuxolimab. The TCR was taken from an adult with an advanced solid tumor such as melanoma, head and neck, liver or kidney cancer. The V call is TRBV19, the J call TRBJ1-2; maybe TRBD1 (6 bases). The CDR3 bases are TGTGCCAGCAGCCGTGCCAGGGGAAACTATGGCTACACCTTC. It translates to CASSRARGNYGYTF.